This TCR beta chain was recovered during a study of tissue T cells after allogeneic stem cell transplantation (dated by TCRdb to about 2022). At the level of the whole study: The study profiled TCR beta repertoires in many tissues obtained from research autopsies of patients with and without GVHD, and also in mouse models of GVHD. On the human side, the study was prospective and observational, with no blinding or randomization. The full study reports these points: The patient cohort was small and clinically heterogeneous, and sampling depth was acknowledged as a limitation. Which tissue TCRs were alloreactive or antigen-specific was not determined in the study, and some of the clones might have been host cells that persisted. Within patients, how anatomically similar tissues were was a major factor shaping TCR repertoire composition, regardless of disease or transplant status. In both patients and mice, only a limited portion of the TCR repertoire detected in tissues was captured by blood and spleen T cells. Only a few T cell clones appeared in more than one patient, yet motif-based clustering showed tissue-specific repertoire signatures that were shared between patients.

To note about this clone: Its recognized antigen is unknown. In this entry, gene names and germline sequences are mouse ones. The read terminates 1 residue ahead of where the CDR3 ends, so the germline J gene completes it.

Libraries were built with the immunoSEQ multiplex PCR assay. TCRbeta CDR3 sequencing was performed at survey depth by Adaptive Biotechnologies, and CDR3 sequences, V/J genes, productive frequency and template counts were reported. Amplification of TCR beta CDR3 regions was performed from genomic DNA rather than from RNA. From the authors' description of their analysis: Pairwise repertoire overlap between tissues was quantified with Jensen-Shannon divergence, where 1 means complete divergence and 0 identical. Tissues were grouped by single-linkage agglomerative hierarchical clustering of pairwise JSD values, and the clustering results were shown as dendrograms. GLIPH2 was run on all patient samples with simulation_depth 1000, kmer_min_depth 3 and cdr3_length_cutoff 8, and groups with more than two unique CDR3s were retained. A standardized tissue-overlap score extrapolated Jaccard GLIPH-group overlap across patients to a standard repertoire size of 1000 clones. To look at how diversity was associated with clinical or experimental variables, linear mixed-effect models were used, with tissue treated as a fixed effect and individual treated as a random effect. In its TCRdb copy, this immuneACCESS table keeps in-frame sequences only and misses some clones. Where compared with another copy, unresolved V genes explain less than half of these, and the others have no known cause. Clone size and the V and J calls come from that table; the DNA yielded D and trimming. The sample yields approximately 20,000 clones; almost 70% were counted once. The ten top clones hold roughly 0.38% of the sample.

CDR1 LGHNA and CDR2 YNLKQL are derived from the germline V gene (reference sequence). V has 1 base trimmed and J has 0 bases trimmed; junction bases matching no gene number 1. The CDR3 has 17 amino acids, counting the end cysteine and phenylalanine. Part of the CDR3 DNA is given, 48 bases translated from base 1. This clonotype originated in a female BALB/c mouse in good health. The MHC haplotype found in this strain is H2-d. The chain uses TRBV5 and TRBJ2-4; TRBD2 agrees with 13 junctional bases. The sample taken for sequencing was blood. The sequenced part of the CDR3 DNA is TGTGCCAGCAGCCAAGGGGACTGGGGGGGAAGTCAAAACACCTTGTAC. This is translated as CASSQGDWGGSQNTLY. Given in full, the CDR3 is CASSQGDWGGSQNTLYF.